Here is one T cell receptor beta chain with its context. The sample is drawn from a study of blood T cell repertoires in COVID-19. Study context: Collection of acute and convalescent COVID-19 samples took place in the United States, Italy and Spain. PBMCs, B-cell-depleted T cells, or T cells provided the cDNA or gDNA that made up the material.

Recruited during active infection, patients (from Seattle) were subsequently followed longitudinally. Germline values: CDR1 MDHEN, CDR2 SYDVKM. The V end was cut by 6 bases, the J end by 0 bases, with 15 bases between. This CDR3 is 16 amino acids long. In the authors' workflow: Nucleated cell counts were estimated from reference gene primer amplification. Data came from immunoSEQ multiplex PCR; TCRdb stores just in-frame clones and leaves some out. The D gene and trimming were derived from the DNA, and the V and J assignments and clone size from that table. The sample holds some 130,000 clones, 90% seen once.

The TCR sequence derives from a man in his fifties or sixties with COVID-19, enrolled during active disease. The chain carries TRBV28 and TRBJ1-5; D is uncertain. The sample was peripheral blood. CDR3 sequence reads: CASSLGRPISNQPQHF. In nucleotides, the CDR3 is TGTGCCAGCAGCTTAGGGAGGCCGATTAGCAATCAGCCCCAGCATTTT.